One and the same sample provided the 22 T cell receptor beta chains below, sequenced in a study of T cell responses to AZD1222 COVID-19 vaccine. TCRdb keeps only in-frame clones here, not all; method: immunoSEQ multiplex PCR. The sample includes 130,000 or so clones, less than 95% seen only once; the top ten take about 7.5%. Sample: peripheral blood, taken 28 days after the second dose of the MenACWY control vaccine. The origin of the receptors is an adult who received the MenACWY meningococcal vaccine as a control.

CDR3 protein: CASSVGTLAGVSTQYF. The CDR3 bases are TGTGCCAGCAGCGTAGGGACGCTAGCGGGAGTGAGTACGCAGTATTTT. The chain links TRBV9 to TRBJ2-3, with 10 nucleotides matching TRBD2. The CDR3 is made up of 16 amino acids. The J segment lost 8 bases and the V segment lost 0 bases, leaving 9 bases of the junction unmatched. Germline-derived CDR1 and CDR2 are SGDLS and YYNGEE.

CDR3 in DNA: TGCGCCAGCAGCTTGGATGGGGTCGGCTCCTACGAGCAGTACTTC. Its protein is CASSLDGVGSYEQYF. V usage is TRBV5-1 and J usage is TRBJ2-7; no definite D call. The CDR3 covers 15 residues. The V and J ends lost 0 bases and 0 bases respectively, with 10 bases between them. Germline V lookup: CDR1 SGHRS, CDR2 YFSETQ. Based on the CDR3 plus reference TRBV5-1 and TRBJ2-7, the full variable domain is KAGVTQTPRYLIKTRGQQVTLSCSPISGHRSVSWYQQTPGQGLQFLFEYFSETQRNKGNFPGRFSGRQFSNSRSEMNVSTLELGDSALYLCASSLDGVGSYEQYFGPGTRLTVT.

The chain recombines TRBV7-2 with TRBJ2-3, with 14 positions matching TRBD2. The CDR3 runs 17 residues. V dropped 2 bases and J dropped 5; count of bases not matched to a gene: 6. CDR1 SGHTA and CDR2 FQGNSA come from the germline V gene. As DNA, the CDR3 is TGTGCCAGCAGCTTATTCGGGACTAGCGGGGGACGAGATACGCAGTATTTT. Amino acids: CASSLFGTSGGRDTQYF. The variable domain in full, completed from reference TRBV7-2 and TRBJ2-3, reads GAGVSQSPSNKVTEKGKDVELRCDPISGHTALYWYRQSLGQGLEFLIYFQGNSAPDKSGLPSDRFSAERTGGSVSTLTIQRTQQEDSAVYLCASSLFGTSGGRDTQYFGPGTRLTVL.

The J gene is TRBJ2-7, the V gene TRBV5-1; TRBD1 matches at 7 bases. V shed 4 bases, J shed 4 bases, and the junction held 2 bases outside the gene matches. The CDR3 is made up of 12 amino acids. The germline V gene has CDR1 SGHRS and CDR2 YFSETQ. CDR3 sequence (DNA): TGCGCCAGCAGCCTGGACAGGTACGAGCAGTACTTC. Its translation: CASSLDRYEQYF.

The rearrangement uses TRBV6-5 and TRBJ2-7, with a tentative D call TRBD2 (5 bases). V lost 0 bases and J lost 1, with 13 bases in between. CDR1 is MNHEY and CDR2 is SVGAGI in the germline V gene. This CDR3 is 16 amino acids long. The chain's CDR3 is CASSYSAPGYSYEQYF. CDR3 bases: TGTGCCAGCAGTTACTCGGCTCCGGGATATTCCTACGAGCAGTACTTC.

The chain carries TRBV7-9 and TRBJ2-2, with 7 bases aligning to TRBD2. CDR1 and CDR2 (germline): SEHNR, FQNEAQ (reference sequence). The CDR3 extends over 18 amino acids. V was clipped by 3 bases and J by 6 bases; unmatched bases: 16. The CDR3 sequence is CASSFVAGVGARAGELFF. The CDR3 bases are TGTGCCAGCAGCTTCGTAGCGGGTGTCGGCGCCCGCGCCGGGGAGCTGTTTTTT.

The chain joins TRBV6-5 to TRBJ1-5; D unresolved. CDR1 and CDR2 (germline): MNHEY, SVGAGI. V was trimmed by 10 bases and J by 2 bases, leaving 15 bases between them. The CDR3 runs 14 residues. The DNA for the CDR3 is TGTGCCACCGACATGGTTTCAGGCAATCAGCCCCAGCATTTT. This sequence encodes CATDMVSGNQPQHF.

V is TRBV27 and J is TRBJ2-7, with D perhaps given as TRBD1 or TRBD2 (5 bases each). The CDR3 is made up of 14 amino acids. The ends were cut back, 6 bases at V and 1 base at J, with 13 bases in the middle. Germline V gene lookup returns CDR1 MNHEY and CDR2 SMNVEV (reference sequence). The CDR3 DNA is TGTGCCAGCAGATCGGGGCAGTTATCCTACGAGCAGTACTTC. Its translation: CASRSGQLSYEQYF.

This clone was detected only a few times. V and J are TRBV28 and TRBJ2-1, with D possibly being TRBD2 (6 bases). Trimming took off 6 bases at V and 15 bases at J, with 15 bases between the two ends. The CDR3 covers 11 residues. CDR1 and CDR2 (germline): MDHEN, SYDVKM. CDR3 nucleotides: TGTGCCAGCAGGTCCACTAGCCTTAGGTTCTTC. Its translation: CASRSTSLRFF.

CDR3 DNA sequence: TGTGCCAGCAGCCAAGGTGGCAGGGGAATTAGAAATGAGCAGTTCTTC. This sequence encodes CASSQGGRGIRNEQFF. V is TRBV4-2 and J is TRBJ2-1, with D perhaps TRBD1 (6 bases). Germline lookup yields CDR1 LGHNA and CDR2 YNFKEQ. The CDR3 consists of 16 residues. Trimming took off 1 base at V and 7 bases at J, with 17 bases between the two ends.

This chain connects TRBV14 to TRBJ2-5; TRBD1 agrees at 8 bases. The V gene's germline CDR1 is SGHDN and CDR2 FVKESK. Germline trimming cut 0 bases from V and 9 bases from J; bases unmatched to any gene: 9. This CDR3 comprises 15 residues. CDR3 residues: CASSQDRGRRLPQYF. The CDR3 DNA reads TGTGCCAGCAGCCAAGACAGGGGGCGCCGTCTACCCCAGTACTTC. The full variable domain, completed using reference TRBV14 and TRBJ2-5, is EAGVTQFPSHSVIEKGQTVTLRCDPISGHDNLYWYRRVMGKEIKFLLHFVKESKQDESGMPNNRFLAERTGGTYSTLKVQPAELEDSGVYFCASSQDRGRRLPQYFGPGTRLLVL.

In this sample, this clone is medium-sized. The chain uses TRBV3-1 (or the pseudogene TRBV3-2) and TRBJ1-5, with D uncertain. Per germline, CDR1 LGHDT and CDR2 YNNKEL (reference sequence). V was shortened by 3 bases and J by 12 bases, with 12 bases between the two germline ends. This CDR3 has 12 amino acids. CDR3 sequence reads: CASSHTAGIQHF. CDR3 DNA: TGTGCCAGCAGCCATACGGCTGGAATCCAGCATTTT.

The chain couples TRBV5-6 to TRBJ2-2, with 10 bases aligning to TRBD2. Germline values: CDR1 SGHDT, CDR2 YYEEEE. V dropped 5 bases and J dropped 4; count of bases not matched to a gene: 11. The CDR3 loop spans 17 amino acids. In DNA form, the CDR3 reads TGTGCCAGCAGGGGAATGTCGGGACTAGCGACCACCGGGGAGCTGTTTTTT. It is translated as CASRGMSGLATTGELFF.

This clone was counted a few times. The CDR3 here is CASRGTGANVLTF. CDR3 sequence (DNA): TGTGCCAGCAGGGGTACTGGGGCCAACGTCCTGACTTTC. The chain has TRBV12-3 or TRBV12-4 and TRBJ2-6; D is undetermined. Trimming removed 6 bases from V and 2 bases from J, with 5 bases in between. This CDR3 is 13 amino acids long.

CDR3 bases: TGTGCCAGCAGCCCGCACAATGAGCAGTTCTTC. Its protein is CASSPHNEQFF. The chain joins TRBV7-2 to TRBJ2-1, with D uncertain. Trimming cost V 5 bases and J 5 bases, with 4 bases left between them. CDR3 size: 11 residues. Germline V gene sequence: CDR1 SGHTA, CDR2 FQGNSA.

The gene calls are TRBV5-6 and TRBJ1-6, with D possibly TRBD1 on 5 matching bases. The ends were cut back, 1 base at V and 0 bases at J, with 8 bases in the middle. The germline V gene has CDR1 SGHDT and CDR2 YYEEEE. This CDR3 comprises 16 residues. CDR3 amino acids: CASSLWGSSYNSPLHF. DNA of the CDR3: TGTGCCAGCAGCTTGTGGGGGAGCTCCTATAATTCACCCCTCCACTTT.

This clone has more than one count but fewer than ten. V usage is TRBV19 and J usage is TRBJ2-1, with TRBD2 matching over 12 bases. The CDR3 length is 15 residues. V dropped 5 bases and J dropped 6; count of bases not matched to a gene: 5. The germline V gene has CDR1 LNHDA and CDR2 SQIVND (reference sequence). The CDR3 nucleotides read TGTGCCAGTAGTGAGACTAGCGGGAGTCTCAATGAGCAGTTCTTC. Amino acid sequence: CASSETSGSLNEQFF.

V and J are TRBV6-6 and TRBJ2-7, with D possibly TRBD1 on 6 matching bases. Trimming cost V 0 bases and J 2 bases, with 11 bases left between them. CDR1 is MNHNY and CDR2 is SVGAGI in the germline V gene (reference sequence). The CDR3 is 15 residues long. The CDR3 region is CASSYSGQPPYEQYF. The CDR3 nucleotides are TGTGCCAGCAGTTACTCCGGACAGCCACCCTACGAGCAGTACTTC.

The chain links TRBV18 to TRBJ2-7, with D possibly TRBD1 on 5 matching bases. The CDR3 is 13 residues long. V was shortened by 6 bases and J by 6 bases, with 15 bases between the two germline ends. CDR1 is KGHSH, CDR2 LQKENI, per germline. The CDR3 is CASSPTRQLEQYF. The CDR3 DNA sequence: TGTGCCAGCTCCCCGACCCGACAGCTCGAGCAGTACTTC.

The V call is TRBV7-2, the J call TRBJ1-1; 8 nucleotides match TRBD1. V shed 1 base and J 4 bases; nucleotides not matched to a gene: 11. CDR1 is SGHTA and CDR2 is FQGNSA in the germline V gene. CDR3 length: 17 amino acids. The CDR3, as DNA: TGTGCCAGCAGCTTAGTAAAGGCAGGGGGCGGCGGCACTGAAGCTTTCTTT. This sequence encodes CASSLVKAGGGGTEAFF.

The CDR3 region is CASSSDGSSGNTIYF. CDR3 sequence (DNA): TGTGCCAGTAGTTCGGACGGCAGCTCTGGAAACACCATATATTTT. The chain is built from TRBV19 and TRBJ1-3; no reliable D call. Germline-derived CDR1 and CDR2 are LNHDA and SQIVND (reference sequence). The length of the CDR3 is 15 residues. Trimming cost V 5 bases and J 0 bases, with 11 bases left between them.

This clone turned up a few times. The chain carries TRBV5-1 and TRBJ1-6; D gene ambiguous. Between the trimmed V and J ends, which lost 0 bases and 10 bases, there was a span of 14 bases. The CDR3 runs 15 residues. Germline V gene data show CDR1 as SGHRS and CDR2 as YFSETQ. The CDR3 here is CASSLVSGKRSPLHF. Written as DNA, the CDR3 is TGCGCCAGCAGCTTGGTTTCGGGGAAGAGGTCACCCCTCCACTTT.